This T cell receptor (beta chain) emerged from a study of metastatic and nonmetastatic thyroid tumors. This CDR3 region has 11 residues. Trimming shortened V by 6 bases and J by 1 base, and 3 bases separated the two germline ends. TCRdb re-clonotyped the PCR reads through MiXCR. Here the sample spans tens of thousands of clones, approximately 18% being singletons. The table lists this clone with many counts. No treatment had been given to any patient before thyroid surgery. Sequences were obtained from blood. The clonotype was recovered from a male donor with papillary thyroid cancer or a benign thyroid nodule (not recorded which). Some clones in this sample may be carry-over from other donors' samples. V usage is TRBV12-3 or TRBV12-4 and J usage is TRBJ1-2; no clear D. The DNA for the CDR3 is TGTGCCAGCAGCATTAACTATGGCTACACCTTC. Translating gives CASSINYGYTF.